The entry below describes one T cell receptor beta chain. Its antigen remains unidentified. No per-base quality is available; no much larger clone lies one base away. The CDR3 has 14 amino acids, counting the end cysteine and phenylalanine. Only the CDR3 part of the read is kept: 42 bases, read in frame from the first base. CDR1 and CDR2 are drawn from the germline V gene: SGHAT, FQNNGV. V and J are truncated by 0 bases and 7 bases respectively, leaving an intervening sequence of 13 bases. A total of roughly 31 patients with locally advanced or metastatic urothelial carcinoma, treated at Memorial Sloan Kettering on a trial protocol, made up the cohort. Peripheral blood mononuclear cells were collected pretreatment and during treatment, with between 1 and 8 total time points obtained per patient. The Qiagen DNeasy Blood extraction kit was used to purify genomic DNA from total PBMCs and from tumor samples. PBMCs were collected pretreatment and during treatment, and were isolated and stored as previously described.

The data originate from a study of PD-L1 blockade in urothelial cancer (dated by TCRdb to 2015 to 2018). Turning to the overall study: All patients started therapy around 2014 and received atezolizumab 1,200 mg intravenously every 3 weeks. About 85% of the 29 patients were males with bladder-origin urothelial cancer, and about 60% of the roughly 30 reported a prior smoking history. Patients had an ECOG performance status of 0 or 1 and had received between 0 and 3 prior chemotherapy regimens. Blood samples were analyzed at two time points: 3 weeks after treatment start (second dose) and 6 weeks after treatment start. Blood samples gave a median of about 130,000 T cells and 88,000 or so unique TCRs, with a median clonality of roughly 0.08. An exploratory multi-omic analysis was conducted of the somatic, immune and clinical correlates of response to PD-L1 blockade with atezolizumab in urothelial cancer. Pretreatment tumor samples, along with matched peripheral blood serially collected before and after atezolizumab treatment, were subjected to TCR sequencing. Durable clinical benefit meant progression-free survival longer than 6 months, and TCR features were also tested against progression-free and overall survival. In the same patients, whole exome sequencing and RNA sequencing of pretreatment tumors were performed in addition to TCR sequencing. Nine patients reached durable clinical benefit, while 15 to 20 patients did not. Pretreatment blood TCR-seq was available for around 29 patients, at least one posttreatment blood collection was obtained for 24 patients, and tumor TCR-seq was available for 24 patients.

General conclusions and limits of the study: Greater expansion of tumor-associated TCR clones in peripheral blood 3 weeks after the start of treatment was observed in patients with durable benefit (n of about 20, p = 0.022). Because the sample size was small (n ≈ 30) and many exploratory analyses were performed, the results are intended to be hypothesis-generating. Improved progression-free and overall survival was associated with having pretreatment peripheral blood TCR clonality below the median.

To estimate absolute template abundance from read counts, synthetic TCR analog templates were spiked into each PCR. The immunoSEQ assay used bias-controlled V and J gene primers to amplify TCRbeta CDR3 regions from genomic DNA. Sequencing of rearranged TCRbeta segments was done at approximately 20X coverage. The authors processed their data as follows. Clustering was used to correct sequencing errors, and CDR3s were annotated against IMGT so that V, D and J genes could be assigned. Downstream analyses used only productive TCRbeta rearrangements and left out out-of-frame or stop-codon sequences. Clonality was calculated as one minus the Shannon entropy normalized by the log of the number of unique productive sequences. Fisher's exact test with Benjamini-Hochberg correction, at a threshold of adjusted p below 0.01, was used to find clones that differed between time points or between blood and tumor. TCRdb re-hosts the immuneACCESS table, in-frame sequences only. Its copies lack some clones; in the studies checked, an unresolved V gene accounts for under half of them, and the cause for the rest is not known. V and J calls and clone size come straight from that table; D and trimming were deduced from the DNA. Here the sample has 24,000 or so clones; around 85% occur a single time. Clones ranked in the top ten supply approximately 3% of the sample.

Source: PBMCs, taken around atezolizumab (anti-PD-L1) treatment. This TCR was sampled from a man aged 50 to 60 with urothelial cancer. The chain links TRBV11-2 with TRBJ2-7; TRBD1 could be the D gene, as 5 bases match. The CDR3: CASSLDRGIREQYF. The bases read TGTGCCAGCAGCTTAGATAGGGGTATTAGGGAGCAGTACTTC.